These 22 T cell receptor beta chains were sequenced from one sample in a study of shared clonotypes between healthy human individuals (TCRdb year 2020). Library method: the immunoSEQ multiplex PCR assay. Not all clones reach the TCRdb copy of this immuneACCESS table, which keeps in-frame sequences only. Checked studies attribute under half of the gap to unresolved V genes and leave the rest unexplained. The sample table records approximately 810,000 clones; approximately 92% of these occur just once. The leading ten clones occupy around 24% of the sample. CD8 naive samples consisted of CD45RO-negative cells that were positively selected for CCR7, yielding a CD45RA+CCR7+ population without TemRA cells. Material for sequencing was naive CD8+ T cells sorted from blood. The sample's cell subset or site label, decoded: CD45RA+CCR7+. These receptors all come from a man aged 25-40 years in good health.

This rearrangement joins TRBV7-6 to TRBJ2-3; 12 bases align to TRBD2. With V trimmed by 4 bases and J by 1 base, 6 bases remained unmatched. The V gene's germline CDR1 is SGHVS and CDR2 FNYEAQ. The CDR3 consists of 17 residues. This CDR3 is CASSSTSGSLGTDTQYF. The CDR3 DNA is TGTGCCAGCAGCTCGACTAGCGGGAGCCTCGGCACAGATACGCAGTATTTT.

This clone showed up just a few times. CDR3 DNA: TGTGCCAGCAGTACAGTGTCGGGGGGCGCATATGAGCAGTTCTTC. Residues: CASSTVSGGAYEQFF. The rearrangement links TRBV27 to TRBJ2-1; TRBD2 is a possible D gene (7 bases). Trimming shortened V by 5 bases and J by 8 bases, and 19 bases separated the two germline ends. CDR1 is MNHEY, CDR2 SMNVEV, per germline (reference sequence). This CDR3 spans 15 amino acids.

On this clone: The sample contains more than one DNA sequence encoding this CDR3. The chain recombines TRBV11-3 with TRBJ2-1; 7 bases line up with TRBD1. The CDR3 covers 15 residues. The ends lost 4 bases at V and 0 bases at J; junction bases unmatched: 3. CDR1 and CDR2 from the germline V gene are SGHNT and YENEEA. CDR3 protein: CASSSRDSSYNEQFF. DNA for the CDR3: TGTGCCAGCAGCTCCCGGGACAGCTCCTACAATGAGCAGTTCTTC.

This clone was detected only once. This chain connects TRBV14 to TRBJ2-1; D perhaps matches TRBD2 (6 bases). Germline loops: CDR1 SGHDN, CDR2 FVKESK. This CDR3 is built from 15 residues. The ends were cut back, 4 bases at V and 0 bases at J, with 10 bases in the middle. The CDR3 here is CASSRDSSSYNEQFF. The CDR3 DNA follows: TGTGCCAGCAGCCGGGACTCCAGCTCCTACAATGAGCAGTTCTTC.

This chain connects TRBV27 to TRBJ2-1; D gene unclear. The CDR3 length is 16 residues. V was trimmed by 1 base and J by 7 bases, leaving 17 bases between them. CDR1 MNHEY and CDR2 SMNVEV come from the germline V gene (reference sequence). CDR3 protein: CASSLWLAPQRNEQFF. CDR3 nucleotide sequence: TGTGCCAGCAGTTTATGGCTGGCGCCCCAGAGGAATGAGCAGTTCTTC.

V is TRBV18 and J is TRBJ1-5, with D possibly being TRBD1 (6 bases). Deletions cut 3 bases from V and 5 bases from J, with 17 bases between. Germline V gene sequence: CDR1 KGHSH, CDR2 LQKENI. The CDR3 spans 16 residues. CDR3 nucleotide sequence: TGTGCCAGCTCACCCATGGACAGTCGTTACGATCAGCCCCAGCATTTT. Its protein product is CASSPMDSRYDQPQHF.

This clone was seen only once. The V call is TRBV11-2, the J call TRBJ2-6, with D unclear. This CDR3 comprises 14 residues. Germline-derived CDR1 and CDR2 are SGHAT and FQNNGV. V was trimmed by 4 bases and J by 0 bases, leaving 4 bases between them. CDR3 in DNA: TGTGCCAGCAGCTCCAACTCTGGGGCCAACGTCCTGACTTTC. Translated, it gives CASSSNSGANVLTF. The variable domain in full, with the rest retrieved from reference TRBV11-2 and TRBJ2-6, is EAGVAQSPRYKIIEKRQSVAFWCNPISGHATLYWYQQILGQGPKLLIQFQNNGVVDDSQLPKDRFSAERLKGVDSTLKIQPAKLEDSAVYLCASSSNSGANVLTFGAGSRLTVL.

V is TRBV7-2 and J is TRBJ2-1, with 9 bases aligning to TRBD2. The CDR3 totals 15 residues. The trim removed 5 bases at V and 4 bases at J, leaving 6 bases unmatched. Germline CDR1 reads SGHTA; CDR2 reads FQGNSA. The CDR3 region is CASSRGRGVYNEQFF. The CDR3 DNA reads TGTGCCAGCAGCCGCGGGAGGGGGGTTTACAATGAGCAGTTCTTC.

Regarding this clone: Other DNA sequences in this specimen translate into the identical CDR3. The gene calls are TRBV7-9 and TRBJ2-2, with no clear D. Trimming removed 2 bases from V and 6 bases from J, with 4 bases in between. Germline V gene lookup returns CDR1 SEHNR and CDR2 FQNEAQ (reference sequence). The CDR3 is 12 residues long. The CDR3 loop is CASSLSSGELFF. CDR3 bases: TGTGCCAGCAGCTTATCCTCCGGGGAGCTGTTTTTT.

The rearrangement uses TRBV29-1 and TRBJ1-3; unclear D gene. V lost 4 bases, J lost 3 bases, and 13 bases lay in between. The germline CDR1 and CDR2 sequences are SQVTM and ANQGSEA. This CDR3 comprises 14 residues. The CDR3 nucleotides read TGCAGCGTTGTCATGGGCAGCAATGGAAACACCATATATTTT. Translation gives CSVVMGSNGNTIYF.

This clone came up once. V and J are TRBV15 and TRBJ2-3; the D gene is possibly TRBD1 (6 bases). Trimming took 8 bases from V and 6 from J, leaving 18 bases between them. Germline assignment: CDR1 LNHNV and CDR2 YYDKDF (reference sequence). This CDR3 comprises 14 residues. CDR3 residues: CATCSGHGMDTQYF. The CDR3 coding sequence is TGTGCCACCTGCTCGGGACACGGAATGGATACGCAGTATTTT.

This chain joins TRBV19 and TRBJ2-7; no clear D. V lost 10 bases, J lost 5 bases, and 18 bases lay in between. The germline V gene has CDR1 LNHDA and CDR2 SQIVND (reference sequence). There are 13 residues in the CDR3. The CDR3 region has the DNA TGTGCCACCCTTAACCCCCCGTTTAACGAGCAGTACTTC. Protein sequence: CATLNPPFNEQYF.

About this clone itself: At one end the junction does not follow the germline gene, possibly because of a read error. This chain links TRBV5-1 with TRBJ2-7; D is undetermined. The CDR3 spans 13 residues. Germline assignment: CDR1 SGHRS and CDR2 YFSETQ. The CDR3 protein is CASRLAQSYEQYF. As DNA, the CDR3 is TGCGCCAGCCGCTTGGCGCAGTCCTACGAGCAGTACTTC.

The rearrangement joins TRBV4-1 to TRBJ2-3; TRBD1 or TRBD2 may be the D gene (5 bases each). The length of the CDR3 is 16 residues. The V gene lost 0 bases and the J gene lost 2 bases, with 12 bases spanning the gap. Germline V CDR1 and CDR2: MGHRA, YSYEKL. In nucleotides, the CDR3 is TGCGCCAGCAGCCAAGATTGGTGGGGGTACACAGATACGCAGTATTTT. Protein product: CASSQDWWGYTDTQYF.

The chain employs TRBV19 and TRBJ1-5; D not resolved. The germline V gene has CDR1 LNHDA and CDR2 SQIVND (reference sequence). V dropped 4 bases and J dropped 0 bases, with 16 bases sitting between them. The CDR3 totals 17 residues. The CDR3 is CASSRVDTENSNQPQHF. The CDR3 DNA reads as TGTGCCAGTAGTAGGGTAGACACCGAAAATAGCAATCAGCCCCAGCATTTT.

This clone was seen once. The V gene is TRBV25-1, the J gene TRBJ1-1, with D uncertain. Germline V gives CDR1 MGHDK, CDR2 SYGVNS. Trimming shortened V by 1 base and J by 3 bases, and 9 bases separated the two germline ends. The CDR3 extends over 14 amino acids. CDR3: CASSESLGYTEAFF. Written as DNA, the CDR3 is TGTGCCAGCAGTGAATCTCTGGGATACACTGAAGCTTTCTTT.

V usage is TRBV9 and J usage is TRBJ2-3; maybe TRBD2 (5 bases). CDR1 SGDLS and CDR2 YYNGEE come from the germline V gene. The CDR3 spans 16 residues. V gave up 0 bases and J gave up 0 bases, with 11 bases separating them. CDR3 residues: CASSVGTFSSTDTQYF. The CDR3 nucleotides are TGTGCCAGCAGCGTAGGGACTTTCTCGAGCACAGATACGCAGTATTTT.

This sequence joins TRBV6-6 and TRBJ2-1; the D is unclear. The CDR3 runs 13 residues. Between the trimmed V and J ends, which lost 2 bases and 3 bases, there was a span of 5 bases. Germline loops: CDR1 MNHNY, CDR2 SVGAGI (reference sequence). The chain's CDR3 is CASSYQSYNEQFF. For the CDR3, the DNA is TGTGCCAGCAGTTACCAAAGCTACAATGAGCAGTTCTTC.

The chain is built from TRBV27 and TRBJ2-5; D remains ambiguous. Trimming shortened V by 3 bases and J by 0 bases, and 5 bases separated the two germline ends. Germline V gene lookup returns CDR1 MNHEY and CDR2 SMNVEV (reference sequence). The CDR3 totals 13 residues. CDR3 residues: CASSFPNQETQYF. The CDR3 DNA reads TGTGCCAGCAGTTTCCCGAACCAAGAGACCCAGTACTTC.

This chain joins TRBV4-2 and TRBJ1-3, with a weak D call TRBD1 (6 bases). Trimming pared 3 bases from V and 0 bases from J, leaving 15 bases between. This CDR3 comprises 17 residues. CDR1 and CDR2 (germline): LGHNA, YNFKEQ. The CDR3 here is CASSQPGQILSGNTIYF. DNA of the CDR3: TGTGCCAGCAGCCAGCCGGGACAAATCCTCTCTGGAAACACCATATATTTT.

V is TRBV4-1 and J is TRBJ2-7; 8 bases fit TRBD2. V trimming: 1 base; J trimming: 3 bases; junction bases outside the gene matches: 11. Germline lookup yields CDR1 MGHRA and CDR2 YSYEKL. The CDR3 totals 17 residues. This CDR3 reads CASSQVFSSGSFYEQYF. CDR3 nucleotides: TGCGCCAGCAGCCAAGTCTTCTCTAGCGGGTCCTTCTACGAGCAGTACTTC.

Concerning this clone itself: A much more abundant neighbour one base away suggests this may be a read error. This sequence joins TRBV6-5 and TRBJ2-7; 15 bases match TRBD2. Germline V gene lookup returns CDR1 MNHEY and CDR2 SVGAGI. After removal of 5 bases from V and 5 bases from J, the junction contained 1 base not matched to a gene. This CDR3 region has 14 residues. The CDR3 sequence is CASSGLAGGHEQYF. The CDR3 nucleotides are TGTGCCAGCAGTGGACTAGCGGGAGGGCACGAGCAGTACTTC.